A selection of T cell receptor beta chains follows, all from one sample in a study of T cells after posttransplantation cyclophosphamide. Measured with immunoSEQ multiplex PCR; TCRdb has only the in-frame clones, and not every one. The data hold around 20,000 clones, with 95% to 98% observed a single time. The source material was naive CD4+ T cells sorted from PBMCs. The origin of the receptors is a man aged 50 to 60 in good health, CMV-negative, and a related stem cell transplant donor. Both conserved end residues are part of each CDR3. A D gene is named only where the DNA matches it firmly.

TRBV10-3	TRBJ2-7	TRBD1	CATYPEPGQGPYEQYF	TGTGCCACCTATCCGGAGCCGGGACAGGGGCCCTACGAGCAGTACTTC
TRBV28	TRBJ1-5	.	CASSLIGQPQHF	TGTGCCAGCAGTTTAATCGGTCAGCCCCAGCATTTT
TRBV2	TRBJ2-7	.	CASRAHHRARITYEQYF	TGTGCCAGCAGAGCCCACCACAGGGCAAGGATTACCTACGAGCAGTACTTC
TRBV6-4	TRBJ1-5	.	CASSAVPLKQNSNQPQHF	TGTGCCAGCAGTGCTGTCCCATTGAAGCAAAATAGCAATCAGCCCCAGCATTTT
TRBV19	TRBJ1-5	.	CASSIVRATYNQPQHF	TGTGCCAGTAGTATAGTGCGGGCAACGTACAATCAGCCCCAGCATTTT
TRBV7-9	TRBJ2-7	.	CASSLRGFRAQQYF	TGTGCCAGCAGCTTAAGGGGGTTCCGGGCTCAGCAGTACTTC
TRBV6-5	TRBJ1-1	.	CASSVQGSGAFF	TGTGCCAGCAGTGTACAGGGCAGTGGAGCTTTCTTT
TRBV15	TRBJ1-2	.	CATSTSSYGYTF	TGTGCCACCAGCACCAGTTCCTATGGCTACACCTTC
TRBV7-9	TRBJ1-3	TRBD1	CASSTRVRGDTIYF	TGTGCCAGCAGCACCCGAGTCAGGGGGGACACCATATATTTT
TRBV11-2	TRBJ2-1	TRBD1	CASSTGGASYNEQFF	TGTGCCAGCAGCACAGGGGGCGCTTCCTACAATGAGCAGTTCTTC
TRBV9	TRBJ2-7	.	CASSVGNTGGPYEQYF	TGTGCCAGCAGCGTAGGAAACACCGGCGGGCCCTACGAGCAGTACTTC
TRBV6-6	TRBJ2-7	.	CASSYRGTHEQYF	TGTGCCAGCAGTTACCGGGGGACCCACGAGCAGTACTTC
TRBV9	TRBJ2-7	.	CASSPQRGYEQYF	TGTGCCAGCAGCCCGCAGAGGGGGTACGAGCAGTACTTC